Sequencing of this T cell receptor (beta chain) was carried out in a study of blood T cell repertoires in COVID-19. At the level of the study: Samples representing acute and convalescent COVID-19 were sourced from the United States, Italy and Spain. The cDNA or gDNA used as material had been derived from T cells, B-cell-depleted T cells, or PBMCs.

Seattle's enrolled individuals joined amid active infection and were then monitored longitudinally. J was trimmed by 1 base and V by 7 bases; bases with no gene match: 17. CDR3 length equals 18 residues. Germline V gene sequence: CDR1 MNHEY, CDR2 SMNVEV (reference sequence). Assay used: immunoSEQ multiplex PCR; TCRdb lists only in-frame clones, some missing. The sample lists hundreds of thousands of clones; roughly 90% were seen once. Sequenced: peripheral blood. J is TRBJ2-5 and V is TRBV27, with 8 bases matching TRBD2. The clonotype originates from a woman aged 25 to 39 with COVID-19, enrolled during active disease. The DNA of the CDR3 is TGTGCCAGCACCCTACCCGCCGGGGAGCGGGGGTCCCAAGAGACCCAGTACTTC. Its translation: CASTLPAGERGSQETQYF.